The clone carrying this T cell receptor (beta chain) was detected only a few times. What it binds is not known. Profiling relied on immunoSEQ multiplex PCR, and the TCRdb table lists in-frame clones only, not all of them. This sample has some 87,000 clones; roughly four fifths occur once, and the top ten carry roughly 5.6%. This specimen comes from a study of a mutant IDH1 vaccine in newly diagnosed glioma. Study-wide background: Radiotherapy alone preceded vaccination by 4-6 weeks; alternatively, vaccination started with temozolomide cycles. Mean patient age was about 40 years; around 60% were male and approximately 40% female. Points from the study as a whole: There were vaccine-induced immune responses in roughly 95% of the patients.

This CDR3 region has 14 residues. Germline CDR1 SEHNR, CDR2 FQNEAQ (reference sequence). Time point defined: week 47, end of study. Doses consisted of 300 ug of mutant IDH1 20-mer peptide each, paired with topical imiquimod. Patients in the study were vaccinated eight times, receiving shots in weeks 1, 3, 5, 7, 11, 15, 19 and 23. The source material was PBMCs, sampled from a glioma patient whose treatment included an IDH1 peptide vaccine. The clonotype comes from a man in his forties or fifties with glioma. The chain links TRBV7-9 to TRBJ1-1, with D tentatively TRBD1 (5 bases). The chain's CDR3 is CATGAGSMNTEAFF. As DNA, the CDR3 is TGTGCAACCGGGGCGGGCTCCATGAACACTGAAGCTTTCTTT.